Included here is one TCR beta chain sequence, with context. These data are taken from a study of blood T cell repertoires in COVID-19. Study summary: The United States, Italy and Spain provided the acute and convalescent COVID-19 samples.

Measured with immunoSEQ multiplex PCR; TCRdb has only the in-frame clones, and not every one. Among a few hundred thousand clones listed, around nine tenths were seen once. Germline lookup yields CDR1 SGHRS and CDR2 YFSETQ. The CDR3 has 15 residues. Trimming took 0 bases from V and 8 from J; bases not matched to a gene: 6. The J gene is TRBJ2-1, the V gene TRBV5-1; TRBD1 matches 9 bases. This TCR was sampled from a woman aged 60-75 years who had recovered from COVID-19. The sequenced material came from PBMCs or T cells enriched from blood (not recorded which). The CDR3 nucleotides read TGCGCCAGCAGCTTGGCACAGGGGGCGATCGATGAGCAGTTCTTC. Translated: CASSLAQGAIDEQFF.